Given below is one T cell receptor (beta chain) in context. Antigen: not known. J gave up 1 base and V 6 bases, and 8 bases lay outside the gene matches. Germline values: CDR1 DFQATT, CDR2 SNEGSKA (reference sequence). The CDR3 has 15 amino acids. TCRdb re-called the reads through MiXCR, storing one row per CDR3 protein. The repertoire holds roughly 310,000 distinct CDR3 sequences, 25% to 35% seen once, with 20% in the top ten. The sample is drawn from a study of T cell repertoires in cytomegalovirus infection. Whole-study findings and limits: Across the ex vivo response, the dominant clonotypes were HLA-C-restricted CMV-specific TCR beta clonotypes.

The sequence was obtained from a human donor in good health (CMV status not recorded). Some clones in this sample may be carry-over from other donors' samples. The J gene is TRBJ2-1, the V gene TRBV20-1, with 8 nucleotides matching TRBD1. Source: cultured PBMCs, taken from culture after CMV antigen stimulation. In DNA, the CDR3 is TGCAGTGCACCCGGACAGGGAGCTTCCTACAATGAGCAGTTCTTC. This encodes CSAPGQGASYNEQFF.